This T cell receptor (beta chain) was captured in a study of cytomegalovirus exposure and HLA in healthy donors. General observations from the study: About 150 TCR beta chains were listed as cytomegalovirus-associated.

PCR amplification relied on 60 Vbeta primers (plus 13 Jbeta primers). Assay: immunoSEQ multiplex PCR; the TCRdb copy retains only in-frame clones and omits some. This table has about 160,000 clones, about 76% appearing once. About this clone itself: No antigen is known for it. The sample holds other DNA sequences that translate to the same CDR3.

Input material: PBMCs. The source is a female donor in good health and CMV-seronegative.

The CDR3 region has the DNA TGCGCCAGCAGCCAAGATCGGGGATACGAGCAGTACTTC. Translation: CASSQDRGYEQYF. The rearrangement links TRBV4-1 to TRBJ2-7; D possibly corresponds to TRBD2 (5 bases). The V gene lost 0 bases and the J gene lost 4 bases, with 7 bases spanning the gap. Germline V lookup: CDR1 MGHRA, CDR2 YSYEKL. The CDR3 extends over 13 amino acids.